The 25 T cell receptor beta chains given below trace back to one sample, sequenced in a study of T cells in Graves' hyperthyroidism and ophthalmopathy (dated by TCRdb to between 2018 and 2020). The receptor library was made with multiplex PCR. Sequenced using an Illumina HiSeq 2000. The TCR beta CDR3 regions were amplified from the RNA transcripts. For the first round of RT-PCR on the TCR CDR3, the HTBI primer set was used together with the Qiagen OneStep RT-PCR kit. Using fastp trimming at Q25 and MiXCR clonotype assembly, TCRdb reanalyzed the public sequencing data and kept in-frame beta chains. Under each unique CDR3 protein, matching rows form one entry showing the most common genes and DNA. The sample profile shows nearly 600,000 distinct CDR3 sequences; 11% to 15% of them were found once. About 6.6% of the sample belongs to the ten largest clones. The sequenced sample was blood. The receptors derive from a woman under 30 with Graves' ophthalmopathy.

This clonotype was seen at least ten times. The chain recombines TRBV6-1 with TRBJ1-1, with 9 bases identical to TRBD1. Germline V gene lookup returns CDR1 MNHNS and CDR2 SASEGT. There are 14 residues in the CDR3. V shed 5 bases and J 3 bases; nucleotides not matched to a gene: 4. The CDR3 sequence is CASSSQGADTEAFF. CDR3 coding DNA: TGTGCCAGCAGTTCACAGGGGGCAGACACTGAAGCTTTCTTT.

The chain carries TRBV7-8 and TRBJ1-4, with TRBD1 identical over 10 bases. The germline CDR1 and CDR2 sequences are SGHVS and FQNEAQ. The CDR3 has 15 residues. The junction had 8 bases not matched to a gene; V was cut back by 6 bases and J by 7 bases. The CDR3 bases are TGTGCCAGCAGTAAGACAGGGGGCGCAGGTGAAAAACTGTTTTTT. Its translation: CASSKTGGAGEKLFF.

This rearrangement joins TRBV20-1 to TRBJ2-7; no clear D gene. Trimming removed 3 bases at V and 2 bases at J, with 17 bases between. Per germline, CDR1 DFQATT and CDR2 SNEGSKA (reference sequence). The CDR3 is 15 amino acids. CDR3 in amino acids: CSASWLDTSPYEQYF. The CDR3 coding sequence is TGCAGTGCTAGCTGGCTCGACACCAGCCCCTACGAGCAGTACTTC.

The chain employs TRBV4-3 and TRBJ2-2; a weak D match, TRBD1 (6 bases). The CDR3 runs to 18 residues. V was shortened by 0 bases and J by 0 bases, with 14 bases between the two germline ends. Germline V gives CDR1 LGHNA, CDR2 YSLEER. The CDR3 loop reads CASSQDMQGFANTGELFF. The CDR3 bases are TGCGCCAGCAGCCAAGACATGCAGGGGTTCGCGAACACCGGGGAGCTGTTTTTT.

This clonotype was found many times. The chain links TRBV2 to TRBJ2-2; 7 bases are shared with TRBD1. Germline V gives CDR1 SNHLY, CDR2 FYNNEI. This CDR3 region has 14 residues. V lost 5 bases, J lost 6 bases, and 6 bases stayed unmatched. CDR3 bases: TGTGCCAGCAGTCGGGACAGAGCTTCCGGGGAGCTGTTTTTT. Translated: CASSRDRASGELFF.

The chain combines TRBV19 with TRBJ2-1, with 8 bases identical to TRBD2. V lost 8 bases to trimming and J lost 5 bases; unmatched junction nucleotides: 11. The CDR3 consists of 15 residues. The germline gives CDR1 LNHDA, CDR2 SQIVND (reference sequence). CDR3 protein: CASDTGSGSHNEQFF. CDR3 nucleotide sequence: TGTGCCAGTGACACAGGGAGCGGGAGCCACAATGAGCAGTTCTTC. Looking up the rest from reference TRBV19 and TRBJ2-1 gives the full variable domain: DGGITQSPKYLFRKEGQNVTLSCEQNLNHDAMYWYRQDPGQGLRLIYYSQIVNDFQKGDIAEGYSVSREKKESFPLTVTSAQKNPTAFYLCASDTGSGSHNEQFFGPGTRLTVL.

The chain is built from TRBV6-1 and TRBJ2-2, with 10 bases aligning to TRBD2. Germline V gene data show CDR1 as MNHNS and CDR2 as SASEGT. The length of the CDR3 is 17 residues. J lost 3 bases, V lost 3 bases, and 7 bases had no gene match. The CDR3 spells CASSDGWLAGDTGELFF. CDR3 DNA: TGTGCCAGCAGTGATGGGTGGCTAGCGGGGGACACCGGGGAGCTGTTTTTT.

This clonotype was observed a few times. The chain has TRBV5-6 and TRBJ2-5; D may be TRBD2 (7 bases). The CDR3 runs to 17 residues. Trimming removed 4 bases from V and 6 bases from J, with 25 bases in between. Per germline, CDR1 SGHDT and CDR2 YYEEEE. CDR3 region: CASSPAWGGSLPQTQYF. DNA for the CDR3: TGTGCCAGCAGCCCTGCGTGGGGGGGCTCCCTCCCACAGACCCAGTACTTC.

There are a few counts of this clonotype. V usage is TRBV2 and J usage is TRBJ1-6; D call uncertain. The ends were cut back, 7 bases at V and 10 bases at J, with 14 bases in the middle. In germline, CDR1 is SNHLY, CDR2 FYNNEI. CDR3 size: 13 residues. This CDR3 is CASTLERESPLHF. The DNA of the CDR3 is TGTGCCAGCACCCTAGAAAGGGAATCACCCCTCCACTTT.

V gene TRBV7-9 combines with J gene TRBJ1-3; a weak D match, TRBD1 (6 bases). The CDR3 is made up of 14 amino acids. From germline, CDR1 is SEHNR and CDR2 FQNEAQ (reference sequence). V dropped 7 bases and J dropped 0 bases, with 10 bases sitting between them. The CDR3 is CASKRQVSGNTIYF. In DNA, the CDR3 is TGTGCCAGCAAGAGACAGGTCTCTGGAAACACCATATATTTT.

The chain has TRBV6-5 and TRBJ2-1; D remains ambiguous. CDR1 is MNHEY and CDR2 is SVGAGI in the germline V gene. Trimming took 2 bases from V and 6 from J, leaving 14 bases between them. The CDR3 spans 15 residues. The CDR3 region is CASSYAGYPFNEQFF. Here the CDR3 DNA reads TGTGCCAGCAGTTACGCAGGATACCCTTTCAATGAGCAGTTCTTC.

This clonotype was seen repeatedly, ten times or more. This sequence joins TRBV7-2 and TRBJ2-2; D not certain. This CDR3 has 13 residues. V was cut by 4 bases and J by 5 bases, with 8 bases left in between. Germline lookup yields CDR1 SGHTA and CDR2 FQGNSA. The CDR3: CASSWIVTGELFF. CDR3 in DNA: TGTGCCAGCAGCTGGATCGTTACCGGGGAGCTGTTTTTT.

This clonotype was recorded many times. V and J are TRBV2 and TRBJ1-1, with D hard to call. The CDR3 loop spans 16 amino acids. From germline, CDR1 is SNHLY and CDR2 FYNNEI. Trimming took off 3 bases at V and 0 bases at J, with 14 bases between the two ends. The CDR3 bases are TGTGCCAGCAGTGATGGGTCTCGCGAAATGAACACTGAAGCTTTCTTT. Translation gives CASSDGSREMNTEAFF.

The sample holds many counts of this clonotype. The chain carries TRBV9 and TRBJ1-4, with 10 bases matching TRBD1. V was pared by 0 bases and J by 8 bases, with 4 bases of the junction left unmatched. Germline values: CDR1 SGDLS, CDR2 YYNGEE. CDR3 size: 15 residues. This chain's CDR3 is CASSVEGTGVEKLFF. DNA for the CDR3: TGTGCCAGCAGCGTAGAAGGGACAGGGGTCGAAAAACTGTTTTTT. The full variable domain, completed using reference TRBV9 and TRBJ1-4, is DSGVTQTPKHLITATGQRVTLRCSPRSGDLSVYWYQQSLDQGLQFLIQYYNGEERAKGNILERFSAQQFPDLHSELNLSSLELGDSALYFCASSVEGTGVEKLFFGSGTQLSVL.

At least ten counts were recorded for this clonotype. The rearrangement links TRBV7-9 to TRBJ1-4, with a tentative D call TRBD1 (6 bases). The ends were cut back, 4 bases at V and 3 bases at J, with 15 bases in the middle. Germline CDR1 is SEHNR and CDR2 is FQNEAQ (reference sequence). This CDR3 region has 16 residues. CDR3 sequence reads: CASSSPTGFANEKLFF. The CDR3 nucleotides are TGTGCCAGCAGCTCCCCGACAGGTTTCGCTAATGAAAAACTGTTTTTT.

The sample holds many counts of this clonotype. The chain has TRBV7-9 and TRBJ2-1; 8 positions match TRBD1. Trimming at V came to 5 bases and at J to 4 bases, leaving 7 bases not matched to a gene. Germline CDR1 is SEHNR and CDR2 is FQNEAQ (reference sequence). The CDR3 covers 15 residues. CDR3 sequence: CASSGWGQDYNEQFF. For the CDR3, the DNA is TGTGCCAGCAGCGGATGGGGACAGGATTACAATGAGCAGTTCTTC.

The V call is TRBV29-1, the J call TRBJ1-1; the D gene is possibly TRBD1 (6 bases). The V gene lost 7 bases and the J gene lost 7 bases, with 19 bases spanning the gap. CDR1 and CDR2 (germline): SQVTM, ANQGSEA. The CDR3 length is 13 residues. The CDR3 nucleotides are TGCAGCGCTAAGGGGGGGGCCCCTGTTGAAGCTTTCTTT. This encodes CSAKGGAPVEAFF. The variable domain in full, with the rest retrieved from reference TRBV29-1 and TRBJ1-1, is SAVISQKPSRDICQRGTSLTIQCQVDSQVTMMFWYRQQPGQSLTLIATANQGSEATYESGFVIDKFPISRPNLTFSTLTVSNMSPEDSSIYLCSAKGGAPVEAFFGQGTRLTVV.

In this sample, this clonotype turned up a few times. This chain links TRBV14 with TRBJ2-7, with TRBD1 as a possible D gene (5 bases). Trimming took 3 bases from V and 0 from J, leaving 15 bases between them. In germline, CDR1 is SGHDN, CDR2 FVKESK. This CDR3 has 16 amino acids. In nucleotides, the CDR3 is TGTGCCAGCAGCCAGATGTTAATAGGGGACTCCTACGAGCAGTACTTC. Its protein product is CASSQMLIGDSYEQYF.

This clonotype showed up many times. The rearrangement links TRBV19 to TRBJ2-3; D uncertain. Germline V gives CDR1 LNHDA, CDR2 SQIVND (reference sequence). CDR3 size: 14 residues. Trimming removed 7 bases at V and 3 bases at J, with 14 bases between. CDR3 sequence reads: CASKGLVGTDTQYF. The CDR3 DNA follows: TGTGCCAGTAAAGGCCTCGTCGGGACAGATACGCAGTATTTT.

A note on this clonotype: This clone may be a read error of a much larger clone one base away. The rearrangement links TRBV27 to TRBJ2-7; D is undetermined. Germline V gene lookup returns CDR1 MNHEY and CDR2 SMNVEV (reference sequence). CDR3 length: 13 residues. The chain's CDR3 is CASSLAANYEQHF. DNA for the CDR3: TGTGCCAGCTCCCTGGCCGCCAACTACGAGCAGCACTTC.

This clonotype was observed a handful of times. The chain is built from TRBV6-6 and TRBJ2-7; D is perhaps TRBD1 or TRBD2 (6 bases each). The V end was cut by 2 bases, the J end by 7 bases, with 21 bases between. Germline CDR1 is MNHNY and CDR2 is SVGAGI (reference sequence). The CDR3 is made up of 16 amino acids. The CDR3 region has the DNA TGTGCCAGCAGTTACACCCTCCGAGGGGGGCTGGGAGAGCAGTACTTC. Encoded protein: CASSYTLRGGLGEQYF.

The chain uses TRBV14 and TRBJ2-7; D is perhaps TRBD1 or TRBD2 (5 bases each). V lost 1 base and J lost 0, with 10 bases in between. This CDR3 comprises 15 residues. The germline gives CDR1 SGHDN, CDR2 FVKESK. The CDR3 region is CASSQVPGSSYEQYF. The CDR3 nucleotides are TGTGCCAGCAGCCAAGTACCAGGGAGCTCCTACGAGCAGTACTTC.

The J gene is TRBJ1-4, the V gene TRBV27, with a weak D call TRBD1 (6 bases). The CDR3 length is 16 residues. Trimming left V 1 base short and J 3 bases short, with 12 bases between. CDR1 and CDR2 from the germline V gene are MNHEY and SMNVEV (reference sequence). CDR3 in DNA: TGTGCCAGCAGTTTATTGGGGGCGGGGGCTAATGAAAAACTGTTTTTT. This codes for CASSLLGAGANEKLFF.

This clonotype was found many times. The chain uses TRBV7-3 and TRBJ1-1; TRBD1 is a possible D gene (6 bases). This CDR3 has 16 amino acids. Trimming removed 3 bases from V and 1 base from J, with 15 bases in between. Germline lookup yields CDR1 SGHTA and CDR2 FQGTGA. The chain's CDR3 is CASSLGLGQSNTEAFF. CDR3 bases: TGTGCCAGCAGCTTGGGACTTGGACAGTCGAACACTGAAGCTTTCTTT.

This clonotype was observed many times. V and J are TRBV2 and TRBJ2-7; TRBD2 might be the D (5 bases). Between the trimmed V and J ends, which lost 4 bases and 6 bases, there was a span of 10 bases. Germline CDR1 and CDR2: SNHLY and FYNNEI. The CDR3 totals 12 residues. CDR3 sequence reads: CASSAGAGEQYF. In DNA, the CDR3 is TGTGCCAGCAGTGCGGGCGCGGGCGAGCAGTACTTC.